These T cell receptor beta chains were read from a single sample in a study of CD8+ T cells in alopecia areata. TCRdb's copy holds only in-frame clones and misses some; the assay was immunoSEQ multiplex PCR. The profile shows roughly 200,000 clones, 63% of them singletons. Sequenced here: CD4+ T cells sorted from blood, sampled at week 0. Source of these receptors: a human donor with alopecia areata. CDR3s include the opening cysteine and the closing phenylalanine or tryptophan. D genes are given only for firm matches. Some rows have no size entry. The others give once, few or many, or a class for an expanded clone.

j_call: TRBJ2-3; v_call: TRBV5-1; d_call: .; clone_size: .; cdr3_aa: CASSLKMGRLADTQYF; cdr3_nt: TGCGCCAGCAGCTTAAAGATGGGGCGCCTCGCAGATACGCAGTATTTT
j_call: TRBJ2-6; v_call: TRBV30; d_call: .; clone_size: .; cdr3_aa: CAWSTPSSGANVLTF; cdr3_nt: TGTGCCTGGAGTACCCCGAGCTCTGGGGCCAACGTCCTGACTTTC
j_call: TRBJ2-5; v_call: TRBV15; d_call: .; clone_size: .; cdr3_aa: CATSRTTGTQETQYF; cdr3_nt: TGTGCCACCAGCAGAACAACCGGGACCCAAGAGACCCAGTACTTC
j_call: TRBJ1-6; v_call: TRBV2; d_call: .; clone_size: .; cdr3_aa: CASKGLNPGSYNSPLHF; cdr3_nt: TGTGCCAGCAAAGGGCTTAATCCCGGATCCTATAATTCACCCCTCCACTTT
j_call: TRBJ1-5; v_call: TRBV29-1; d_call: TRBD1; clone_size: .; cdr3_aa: CSVGQGAPNQPQHF; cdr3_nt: TGCAGCGTCGGACAGGGGGCTCCCAATCAGCCCCAGCATTTT
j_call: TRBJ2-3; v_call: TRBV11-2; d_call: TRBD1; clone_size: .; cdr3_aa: CASSLLGQGGIDTQYF; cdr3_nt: TGTGCCAGCAGCTTATTGGGACAGGGAGGCATAGATACGCAGTATTTT
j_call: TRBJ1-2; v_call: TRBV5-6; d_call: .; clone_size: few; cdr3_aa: CASSSDSYGYTF; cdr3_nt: TGTGCCAGCAGCTCGGACAGCTATGGCTACACCTTC
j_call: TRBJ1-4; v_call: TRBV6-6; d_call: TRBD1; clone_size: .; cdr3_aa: CASRPGQASEKLFF; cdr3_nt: TGTGCCAGCAGACCGGGACAGGCCTCTGAAAAACTGTTTTTT
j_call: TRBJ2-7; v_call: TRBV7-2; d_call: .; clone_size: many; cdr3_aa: CASSHGHSYEQYF; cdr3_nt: TGTGCCAGCAGCCATGGACATTCCTACGAGCAGTACTTC
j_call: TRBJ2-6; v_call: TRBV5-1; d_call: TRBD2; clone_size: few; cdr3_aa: CASSPGGSNSGANVLTF; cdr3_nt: TGCGCCAGCAGCCCGGGAGGTTCCAACTCTGGGGCCAACGTCCTGACTTTC
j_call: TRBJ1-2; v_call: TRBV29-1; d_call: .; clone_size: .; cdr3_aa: CSVVPRQYYGYTF; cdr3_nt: TGCAGCGTTGTGCCGCGACAGTACTATGGCTACACCTTC
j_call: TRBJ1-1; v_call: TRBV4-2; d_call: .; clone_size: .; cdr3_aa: CASSQDRGQMNTEAFF; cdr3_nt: TGTGCCAGCAGCCAAGATCGCGGGCAGATGAACACTGAAGCTTTCTTT
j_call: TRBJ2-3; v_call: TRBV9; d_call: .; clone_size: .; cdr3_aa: CASSVGPGDTQYF; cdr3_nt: TGTGCCAGCAGCGTAGGACCGGGGGATACGCAGTATTTT
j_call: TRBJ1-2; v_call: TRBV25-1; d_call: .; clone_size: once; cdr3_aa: CASSGTAHVYGYTF; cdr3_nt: TGTGCCAGCAGTGGGACAGCCCATGTTTATGGCTACACCTTC
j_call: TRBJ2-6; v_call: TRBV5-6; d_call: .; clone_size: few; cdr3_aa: CASSPYLNRSTNVLTF; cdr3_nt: TGTGCCAGCAGCCCTTACCTCAACAGGAGCACCAACGTCCTGACTTTC
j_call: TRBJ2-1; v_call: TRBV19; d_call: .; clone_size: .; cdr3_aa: CASSADRRNNEQFF; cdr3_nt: TGTGCCAGTAGTGCCGACAGACGGAACAATGAGCAGTTCTTC
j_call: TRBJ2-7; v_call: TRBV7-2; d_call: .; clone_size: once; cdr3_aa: CASSSEARDKEQYF; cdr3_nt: TGTGCCAGCAGCTCCGAGGCCCGGGACAAAGAGCAGTACTTC
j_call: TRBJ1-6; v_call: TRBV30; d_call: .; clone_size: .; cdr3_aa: CAWMVGDFNSPLHF; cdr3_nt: TGTGCCTGGATGGTTGGGGACTTCAATTCACCCCTCCACTTT
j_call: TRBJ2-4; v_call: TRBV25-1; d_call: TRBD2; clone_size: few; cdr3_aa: CASSESGLQNIQYF; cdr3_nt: TGTGCCAGCAGTGAGTCGGGACTACAAAACATTCAGTACTTC